This TCR beta chain was observed in a study of naive and memory T cell subsets. Findings and limits, study-wide: In naive cells, over 90% of TCR sequences were seen only once. A few larger clonotypes appeared in naive repertoires, especially CD8, possibly memory cells re-expressing CD45RA. Expression changes during T cell differentiation may affect RNA-based TCR counts.

Trimming removed 4 bases at V and 3 bases at J, with 8 bases between. In germline, CDR1 is KGHDR, CDR2 SFDVKD. The CDR3 is made up of 13 amino acids. Both TRBC1 and TRBC2 were covered by a beta constant-region primer of two equimolar oligonucleotides. Nested alpha and beta constant-region primers with the SP2 primer drove four PCR rounds on ligated cDNA. The cDNA 3' end received a ligated single-stranded oligonucleotide carrying the SP2 primer and a 12-nucleotide UMI. Each CDR3 protein gets one entry after TCRdb re-called the UMI-ligation and nested PCR reads with MiXCR. The profile covers about 150,000 distinct CDR3 sequences, with under 25% appearing a single time and 0.09% to 0.13% taken by the ten largest. In regard to this clonotype: The antigen remains unidentified.

The material sequenced was naive CD4+ T cells from blood. The clonotype comes from a human donor in good health. The rearrangement links TRBV24-1 to TRBJ2-5; no definite D call. Written as DNA, the CDR3 is TGTGCCACCAGTGACCGTTCTAAAGAGACCCAGTACTTC. Translation: CATSDRSKETQYF.